This entry describes one T cell receptor (beta chain). Its antigen remains unidentified. Base quality data are lacking; no much larger clone is found one base away. TCRbeta CDR3 regions were amplified from genomic DNA by means of the immunoSEQ Assay, a bias-controlled multiplex PCR. Processing in the source paper ran as follows. Within the assay, amplification of reference gene primers was used to estimate how many nucleated cells each sample contained. To quantify the absolute abundance of each unique TCRbeta CDR3 rearrangement, sequence reads were collapsed and filtered. For each sample, productive Simpson clonality was calculated as the square root of Simpson's diversity index over productive rearrangements. Held by TCRdb, this immuneACCESS table contains in-frame sequences only and omits some clones. Under half of the omission traces to an unresolved V gene where checked; the cause of the rest is unknown. Clone size and the V and J calls come from that table; the DNA yielded D and trimming. For this sample there are about 94,000 clones; over 70% appear just once. Roughly 19% of the sample is in the top ten clones.

The germline V and J ends show losses of 6 bases and 11 bases respectively, and no gene match explains 10 bases of the junction. Including the terminal cysteine and phenylalanine, the CDR3 comprises 13 residues. The DNA shown is the 39-base CDR3, in frame from base 1. The sample is drawn from a study of blood T cell repertoires in COVID-19 (dated by TCRdb to 2019 to 2021). With regard to the full study: Samples covering the acute and convalescent phases of COVID-19 were provided by collaborators in the United States, Italy and Spain. The prospective study material was composed of cDNA or gDNA derived from T cells, B-cell-depleted T cells, or PBMCs. The repertoires were made available in a free public database intended to serve as a resource for research on the immune response to SARS-CoV-2. A de-identified subject ID, COVID-19 status, age in years and sex were almost always included in the sample metadata. Subjects who had been exposed to COVID-19, were actively infected with it, or had recovered from it provided the deeply sampled blood TCRbeta repertoires that made up the dataset. The samples were drawn from the first 160 participants of the ongoing ImmuneRACE study and from 1,254 subjects provided by 6 global collaborators. HLA class I and class II types, where available, came from metadata supplied by the sample provider rather than from assay-based typing. Study-wide conclusions, independent of this receptor: Clinical and demographic metadata were provided uncurated, with the amount varying by source and participant.

Each collaborating institution followed its own protocols to collect whole blood in K2EDTA tubes. For TCRbeta analysis, collaborators shipped samples in one of three forms: frozen whole blood, isolated PBMCs, or DNA extracted from either of those sample types. Here the chain combines TRBV12-3 or TRBV12-4 and TRBJ2-1; 7 bases in the junction line up with TRBD1. Material: peripheral blood. The clonotype comes from a human donor in a cohort sampled during active COVID-19. The CDR3 in this case is CASREAVRGKQFF. In nucleotide form, the sequence is TGTGCCAGCAGAGAAGCCGTCAGGGGGAAGCAGTTCTTC.